These 5 T cell receptor beta chains originate from one sample sequenced in a study of cytomegalovirus exposure and HLA in healthy donors. The PCR used 60 Vbeta and 13 Jbeta primers. Libraries were prepared by immunoSEQ multiplex PCR; TCRdb keeps only in-frame clonotypes and omits some of them. The sample lists about 62,000 clones, 70% to 75% occurring once. Source material: PBMCs. The receptors here all came from a young woman in good health and CMV-seronegative.

This chain connects TRBV19 to TRBJ1-2; D unresolved. The V gene lost 2 bases and the J gene lost 7 bases, with 20 bases spanning the gap. The germline V gene has CDR1 LNHDA and CDR2 SQIVND (reference sequence). This CDR3 is 16 amino acids long. CDR3 residues: CASSIRLREVRIGYTF. Written as DNA, the CDR3 is TGTGCCAGTAGTATACGGTTGCGAGAGGTCCGGATTGGCTACACCTTC.

The CDR3 DNA is TGTGCCAGCAGCGAAGGGGGAAATCAGCCCCAGCATTTT. It codes for CASSEGGNQPQHF. V usage is TRBV9 and J usage is TRBJ1-5, with D tentatively TRBD1 (6 bases). The CDR3 consists of 13 residues. Germline V lookup: CDR1 SGDLS, CDR2 YYNGEE. Trimming took 3 bases from V and 4 from J, leaving 8 bases between them.

The V and J genes are TRBV6-5 and TRBJ1-5; 9 nucleotides line up with TRBD1. Germline CDR1 MNHEY, CDR2 SVGAGI. V lost 5 bases to trimming and J lost 2 bases; unmatched junction nucleotides: 1. The CDR3 is 14 residues long. In DNA form, the CDR3 reads TGTGCCAGCAGTCGGACAGGGGGCAATCAGCCCCAGCATTTT. Residues: CASSRTGGNQPQHF.

The genes are TRBV20-1 and TRBJ2-7; D gene uncertain. The CDR3 is made up of 11 amino acids. The ends were cut back, 3 bases at V and 3 bases at J, with 6 bases in the middle. Per germline, CDR1 DFQATT and CDR2 SNEGSKA (reference sequence). The CDR3 sequence: CSASVYYEQYV. CDR3 sequence (DNA): TGCAGTGCTAGCGTCTACTACGAGCAGTACGTC.

This clone was recorded a few times. V and J are TRBV4-2 and TRBJ2-5, with a tentative D call TRBD1 (5 bases). CDR1 and CDR2 (germline): LGHNA, YNFKEQ. The CDR3 has 14 residues. V was trimmed by 4 bases and J by 5 bases, leaving 14 bases between them. Here the CDR3 DNA reads TGTGCCAGCAGCCCAGGGTACGGCAAGGAGACCCAGTACTTC. Translation: CASSPGYGKETQYF.